Each of the 15 T cell receptor gamma chains below was sequenced from the same sample in a study of γδ T cells in repeated Plasmodium falciparum infection. Bulk repertoires came from Vgamma9/Vdelta2+ or Vdelta2-negative gammadelta T cells flow-sorted from PBMC. TCRdb reanalyzed the multiplex PCR reads using CATT. This sample has approximately 25,000 gamma-chain clones, with over 2.5% found just once. Sequencing was carried out using gamma-delta T cells from blood. Every receptor here comes from a pool of human donors (malaria-infected and uninfected, not separated).

Only a few counts were recorded for this clone. The protein given by TCRdb reflects a much larger clone and differs at residue 12 from this DNA's translation, likely from a read error; the protein shown is the DNA's translation. Called V gene: TRGV5; the J gene was not called. The germline V gene encodes CDR1 VINAFY and CDR2 YDVSNSKD. The CDR3 covers 14 residues. CDR3 nucleotides: TGTGCCACCTGGGACAGGCCACGTTATTATAAGGAACTCTTT. Translating gives CATWDRPRYYKELF.

This clone was seen ten or more times. With a far larger clone one base away, a read error is the likely cause. Other DNA sequences within the sample encode an identical CDR3. The V and J genes are TRGV2 and TRGJ1 or TRGJ2. Germline V gene lookup returns CDR1 EGSNGY and CDR2 YDSYNSKV. The CDR3 has 14 amino acids. The CDR3 region has the DNA TGTGCCACCTGGGACGATTCGAATTACTATAAGAAACTCTTT. It specifies CATWDDSNYYKKLF.

This clone was seen ten or more times. The protein in TCRdb stems from a much larger clone and differs at residue 8 from this DNA's translation, likely a read error; here the protein is translated from the DNA. The genes are TRGV4 and TRGJ1 or TRGJ2. The CDR3 consists of 13 residues. V dropped 0 bases and J dropped 6; count of bases not matched to a gene: 5. CDR1 is EGSTGY, CDR2 YDSYTSSV, per germline. CDR3: CATWDGRPYKKLF. The CDR3 coding sequence is TGTGCCACCTGGGATGGGCGGCCTTATAAGAAACTCTTT.

A remark on this clone: The protein that TCRdb holds for this DNA derives from a much larger clone and differs from the translated DNA at residue 6, which likely indicates a read error; the protein shown here is translated from the DNA. V is TRGV9 and J is TRGJ1 or TRGJ2. Assignment of the J gene here rests on matching the DNA to germline, because TCRdb gives none. CDR3 size: 18 residues. J gave up 3 bases and V 2 bases, and 19 bases lay outside the gene matches. Germline loops: CDR1 GITISATS, CDR2 ISYDGTV (reference sequence). CDR3 nucleotides: TGTGCCTTGTGGGAGGCGAGGAGAACTCCGACGACTTATTATAAGAAACTCTTT. Its protein is CALWEARRTPTTYYKKLF.

Ten or more counts support this clone. This chain joins TRGV9 and TRGJ1 or TRGJ2. Germline trimming cut 6 bases from V and 3 bases from J; bases unmatched to any gene: 5. The length of the CDR3 is 12 residues. Per the germline V gene, CDR1 is GITISATS and CDR2 is ISYDGTV (reference sequence). In nucleotides, the CDR3 is TGTGCCTTGTGGTGGCGTTATTATAAGAAACTCTTT. This gives the protein CALWWRYYKKLF.

At least ten counts were recorded for this clone. A much larger clone lies a single base off, so this may be a read error. The identical CDR3 is also encoded by other nucleotide sequences in the sample. The chain uses TRGV9 and TRGJ1 or TRGJ2. The CDR3 sequence is 13 residues long. Germline CDR1 GITISATS, CDR2 ISYDGTV (reference sequence). The CDR3 DNA reads TGTGCCTTGTGGGAGGCGCCCCTTTATAAGAAACTCTTC. Translation gives CALWEAPLYKKLF.

This clone has only a few counts. One base separates it from a far larger clone, so it is likely a read error. Distinct nucleotide sequences in the sample also encode this CDR3. No J gene was assigned, while the V gene was called as TRGV2. CDR3 size: 18 residues. Germline V lookup: CDR1 EGSNGY, CDR2 YDSYNSKV. DNA of the CDR3: TGTGCCACCTCCCAGATGGCTCTTAAATATACCACTGGTTGGTTCAAGATTTTT. As protein: CATSQMALKYTTGWFKIF.

As regards this clone: A far bigger clonotype differs at one base, so this is likely a read error. No DNA is shown, since the ends of the CDR3 on it are uncertain; the CDR3 is the one TCRdb lists. The same CDR3 is also encoded by other DNA sequences in this sample. V gene assignment gives TRGV9, but the J gene was left uncalled. Including both end residues, the CDR3 is 28 amino acids long. Germline CDR1 and CDR2: GITISATS and ISYDGTV (reference sequence). The CDR3 here is CALFIIRNSLAVEQHWLSQVSIGRIQHF.

Regarding this clone: A single base separates this from a much larger clone, so it may be a read error. The V gene corresponds to TRGV3; no J gene was called. The CDR3 runs to 16 residues. Germline-derived CDR1 and CDR2 are VTNTFY and YDVSTARD (reference sequence). The CDR3 spells CATWDRPNLQNYKELF. The CDR3 DNA is TGTGCCACCTGGGACAGGCCCAACCTCCAAAATTATAAGGAACTCTTT.

At least ten counts were recorded for this clone. The protein TCRdb lists belongs to a much larger clone and differs from this DNA's translation at residue 2, which points to a read error; the protein shown is made from the DNA. This sequence joins TRGV9 and TRGJ1 or TRGJ2. The J gene is absent in TCRdb and was assigned here via DNA matching to germline. CDR3 length: 11 residues. Germline lookup yields CDR1 GITISATS and CDR2 ISYDGTV (reference sequence). The CDR3 region has the DNA TGTACCTTGTGGGAGGATAAAAAGAAACTCTTT. Translating gives CTLWEDKKKLF.

In this sample, this clone turned up a few times. The protein TCRdb lists belongs to a much larger clone and differs from this DNA's translation at residue 5, which points to a read error; the protein shown is made from the DNA. The chain couples TRGV9 to TRGJ1 or TRGJ2. The J gene, not given by TCRdb, was assigned here from a germline match of the nucleotide sequence. V gave up 5 bases and J gave up 2 bases; unmatched junction bases: 9. Germline CDR1 is GITISATS and CDR2 is ISYDGTV (reference sequence). CDR3 length: 14 residues. CDR3 DNA: TGTGCCTTGTGGGGGGTAGTGGATTATTATAAGAAACTCTTT. It codes for CALWGVVDYYKKLF.

Regarding this clone: The mismatch at residue 12 between this DNA's translation and the TCRdb protein of a much larger clone likely reflects a read error; the protein shown is translated from the DNA. This rearrangement joins TRGV9 to TRGJ1 or TRGJ2. No J segment appears in TCRdb, so it was assigned here by matching the sequence to germline. This CDR3 region has 15 residues. The germline V gene encodes CDR1 GITISATS and CDR2 ISYDGTV (reference sequence). The CDR3 region has the DNA TGTGCCTTGTGGGAGGCCCGGGAGAATTATTATGAGAAACTCTTT. It encodes CALWEARENYYEKLF.

In this sample, this clone is medium-sized. This chain joins TRGV9 and TRGJ1 or TRGJ2. Germline CDR1 and CDR2: GITISATS and ISYDGTV (reference sequence). V shed 3 bases and J 4 bases; nucleotides not matched to a gene: 6. CDR3 length equals 13 residues. CDR3: CALWELKYYKKLF. Here the CDR3 DNA reads TGTGCCTTGTGGGAGCTAAAGTATTATAAGAAACTCTTT.

Concerning this clone itself: The protein given by TCRdb reflects a much larger clone and differs at residue 7 from this DNA's translation, likely from a read error; the protein shown is the DNA's translation. V gene TRGV5 combines with J gene TRGJ1 or TRGJ2. Trimming at V came to 3 bases and at J to 1 base, leaving 6 bases not matched to a gene. The CDR3 has 14 amino acids. Germline V gene lookup returns CDR1 VINAFY and CDR2 YDVSNSKD. The CDR3 sequence is CATWDRGNYYKKLF. DNA for the CDR3: TGTGCCACCTGGGACCGTGGTAATTATTATAAGAAACTCTTT.

The table lists this clone with many counts. The V call is TRGV9, the J call TRGJ1 or TRGJ2. TCRdb leaves out the J gene; it was filled in here by matching the DNA to germline. The CDR3 has 12 amino acids. J was trimmed by 11 bases and V by 2 bases; bases with no gene match: 9. The germline V gene encodes CDR1 GITISATS and CDR2 ISYDGTV (reference sequence). CDR3 in amino acids: CALWEGHQEKLF. In DNA, the CDR3 is TGTGCCTTGTGGGAGGGACATCAGGAGAAACTCTTT.